Presented here are 22 T cell receptor beta chains from one specimen sequenced in a study of blood T cell repertoires in COVID-19. Sequencing used immunoSEQ multiplex PCR; TCRdb keeps in-frame clones, though not all of them. The repertoire holds some 49,000 clones, with under 95% as singletons. Sequencing input: peripheral blood. The receptors were gathered from a man aged 65-85 years with active COVID-19.

CDR3 nucleotide sequence: TGTGCCAGCAGCCTACAGGGAGCTTACGAGCAGTACTTC. Protein sequence: CASSLQGAYEQYF. This chain links TRBV6-6 with TRBJ2-7, with D possibly TRBD1 on 6 matching bases. This CDR3 is built from 13 residues. Per germline, CDR1 MNHNY and CDR2 SVGAGI (reference sequence). V was clipped by 6 bases and J by 4 bases, with 13 bases between them.

V gene TRBV5-1 combines with J gene TRBJ1-5; 9 nucleotides line up with TRBD1. V trimming: 5 bases; J trimming: 5 bases; junction bases outside the gene matches: 8. Germline V gene sequence: CDR1 SGHRS, CDR2 YFSETQ. The CDR3 sequence is 15 residues long. The CDR3, as DNA: TGCGCCAGCAGTTCACAGGGGGCGTCTGATCAGCCCCAGCATTTT. It translates to CASSSQGASDQPQHF.

The V call is TRBV7-8, the J call TRBJ1-2; 10 nucleotides match TRBD1. Germline-derived CDR1 and CDR2 are SGHVS and FQNEAQ. The length of the CDR3 is 14 residues. Trimming removed 5 bases from V and 7 bases from J; junction bases left unmatched: 7. In nucleotides, the CDR3 is TGTGCCAGCAGCAAGGGACAGGGGCCGGGTGGCTACACCTTC. Protein sequence: CASSKGQGPGGYTF.

DNA of the CDR3: TGCGCCAGCAGCTTGGCCGCGGCGCAGAGACCGAACACCGGGGAGCTGTTTTTT. Its protein product is CASSLAAAQRPNTGELFF. This chain connects TRBV5-1 to TRBJ2-2; the D is unclear. Per germline, CDR1 SGHRS and CDR2 YFSETQ. The V end was cut by 0 bases, the J end by 0 bases, with 15 bases between. This CDR3 has 18 amino acids.

The chain joins TRBV9 to TRBJ1-4; D perhaps matches TRBD1 (6 bases). CDR1 is SGDLS and CDR2 is YYNGEE in the germline V gene. The CDR3 loop spans 17 amino acids. The V and J ends lost 3 bases and 0 bases respectively, with 15 bases between them. The CDR3 DNA follows: TGTGCCAGCAGCGCGGGGGGCAGCGCTGCAACTAATGAAAAACTGTTTTTT. It codes for CASSAGGSAATNEKLFF.

The CDR3 nucleotides are TGTGCCAGCAGCTTGCCAGGGATCTACGAGCAGTACTTC. Translated, it gives CASSLPGIYEQYF. The chain carries TRBV7-2 and TRBJ2-7, with TRBD1 as a possible D gene (5 bases). Trimming shortened V by 3 bases and J by 3 bases, and 9 bases separated the two germline ends. CDR1 SGHTA and CDR2 FQGNSA come from the germline V gene. The CDR3 sequence is 13 residues long.

The CDR3 region has the DNA TGTGCCAGCAGTTTTTTAGGGGCCTACAATGAGCAGTTCTTC. It encodes CASSFLGAYNEQFF. This sequence joins TRBV28 and TRBJ2-1; TRBD1 is a possible D gene (5 bases). This CDR3 has 14 residues. Germline V gives CDR1 MDHEN, CDR2 SYDVKM. Trimming stripped 3 bases from V and 2 bases from J, with 8 bases between.

The chain has TRBV5-1 and TRBJ2-7; 10 nucleotides agree with TRBD1. The CDR3 covers 16 residues. With 0 bases clipped from V and 4 bases from J, the junction kept 7 bases outside the gene matches. Germline loops: CDR1 SGHRS, CDR2 YFSETQ. In DNA, the CDR3 is TGCGCCAGCAGCTTGGAAGCCCGGGACAGGGGATACGAGCAGTACTTC. Protein sequence: CASSLEARDRGYEQYF.

This clone was seen only a few times. This chain links TRBV19 with TRBJ1-5, with 12 bases fitting TRBD1. Germline V gene lookup returns CDR1 LNHDA and CDR2 SQIVND (reference sequence). The CDR3 has 18 residues. Losses at the gene ends were 3 bases for V and 0 bases for J; bases not matched to a gene: 6. For the CDR3, the DNA is TGTGCCAGTAGTATGGGGACAGGGGGCTCCCTTAGCAATCAGCCCCAGCATTTT. Translation gives CASSMGTGGSLSNQPQHF.

V is TRBV21-1 and J is TRBJ2-7; the tabulated D call, TRBD2, remains unverified against the DNA. TRBV21-1 is annotated as a pseudogene. The CDR3 extends over 14 amino acids. CDR3 DNA: TGTGCCAGCAGGAGGGGAGGTCGCTCCTACGAGCAGTACTTC. The encoded protein is CASRRGGRSYEQYF.

This CDR3 reads CASSSGTAEQYF. CDR3 in DNA: TGTGCCAGCAGCTCCGGGACAGCCGAGCAGTACTTC. V and J are TRBV7-3 and TRBJ2-7; 7 bases are shared with TRBD1. V shed 4 bases and J 6 bases; nucleotides not matched to a gene: 3. Germline CDR1 is SGHTA and CDR2 is FQGTGA. This CDR3 has 12 amino acids. Based on the CDR3 plus reference TRBV7-3 and TRBJ2-7, the full variable domain is GAGVSQTPSNKVTEKGKYVELRCDPISGHTALYWYRQSLGQGPEFLIYFQGTGAADDSGLPNDRFFAVRPEGSVSTLKIQRTERGDSAVYLCASSSGTAEQYFGPGTRLTVT.

This clone came up once. The rearrangement links TRBV7-2 to TRBJ2-7, with TRBD2 identical over 9 bases. The CDR3 is 17 amino acids. Per germline, CDR1 SGHTA and CDR2 FQGNSA. The junction had 16 bases not matched to a gene; V was cut back by 5 bases and J by 5 bases. CDR3: CASSRGRIAGEYNEQYF. In nucleotides, the CDR3 is TGTGCCAGCAGCAGAGGTCGTATAGCGGGGGAGTATAACGAGCAGTACTTC. The variable domain in full, completed from reference TRBV7-2 and TRBJ2-7, reads GAGVSQSPSNKVTEKGKDVELRCDPISGHTALYWYRQSLGQGLEFLIYFQGNSAPDKSGLPSDRFSAERTGGSVSTLTIQRTQQEDSAVYLCASSRGRIAGEYNEQYFGPGTRLTVT.

V usage is TRBV24-1 and J usage is TRBJ2-1; no firm D call. Germline CDR1 reads KGHDR; CDR2 reads SFDVKD. V was clipped by 3 bases and J by 2 bases, with 7 bases between them. This CDR3 has 14 residues. The CDR3 DNA sequence: TGTGCCACCAGTGATCCTAGTCCCTACAATGAGCAGTTCTTC. Protein: CATSDPSPYNEQFF.

This clone has a single count. The V call is TRBV5-1, the J call TRBJ2-3; TRBD2 is a possible D gene (6 bases). Germline values: CDR1 SGHRS, CDR2 YFSETQ. The germline V and J ends were trimmed by 4 bases and 0 bases, with 12 bases remaining between them. This CDR3 is 15 amino acids long. The CDR3 region has the DNA TGCGCCAGCAGCCCGGGACTCTTCAGCACAGATACGCAGTATTTT. Protein product: CASSPGLFSTDTQYF.

The chain combines TRBV4-2 with TRBJ2-1; 9 nucleotides line up with TRBD2. This CDR3 is 17 amino acids long. Germline values: CDR1 LGHNA, CDR2 YNFKEQ. V lost 3 bases and J lost 4; bases outside the gene matches: 10. The CDR3 loop reads CASSQDIAGAKYNEQFF. The CDR3 coding sequence is TGTGCCAGCAGCCAGGATATAGCGGGGGCGAAGTACAATGAGCAGTTCTTC.

V usage is TRBV10-3 and J usage is TRBJ2-7; the D is unclear. Deletions cut 1 base from V and 3 bases from J, with 4 bases between. The CDR3 sequence is 12 residues long. CDR1 and CDR2 from the germline V gene are ENHRY and SYGVKD. CDR3 amino acids: CAISEYSYEQYF. CDR3 DNA sequence: TGTGCCATCAGTGAGTACAGCTACGAGCAGTACTTC.

CDR3 sequence: CASSPEARNTGELFF. The CDR3 DNA follows: TGTGCCAGCTCACCAGAGGCCAGGAACACCGGGGAGCTGTTTTTT. This chain links TRBV18 with TRBJ2-2; D ambiguous. Germline V gene data show CDR1 as KGHSH and CDR2 as LQKENI. This CDR3 contains 15 residues. Between the trimmed V and J ends, which lost 2 bases and 1 base, there was a span of 8 bases.

This sequence joins TRBV10-3 and TRBJ1-6; D may be TRBD1 (5 bases). Trimming left V 4 bases short and J 7 bases short, with 14 bases between. The CDR3 spans 15 residues. Germline CDR1 and CDR2: ENHRY and SYGVKD. CDR3 sequence (DNA): TGTGCCATCAGTGGCGGGACCGGGTGGAATTCACCCCTCCACTTT. This codes for CAISGGTGWNSPLHF.

This chain uses TRBV29-1 with TRBJ2-3, with a possible D match to TRBD2 (6 bases). The CDR3 contains 16 residues. The germline gives CDR1 SQVTM, CDR2 ANQGSEA. The ends were cut back, 1 base at V and 2 bases at J, with 16 bases in the middle. CDR3 in DNA: TGCAGCGTTGAAGCCGGGACTTCATCAATCACAGATACGCAGTATTTT. It specifies CSVEAGTSSITDTQYF.

CDR3 sequence (DNA): TGTGCCAGCAGTTCCCCCCTAGCGAAACCTTCCTACGAGCAGTACTTC. Translation gives CASSSPLAKPSYEQYF. This chain connects TRBV28 to TRBJ2-7; tentatively, D is TRBD2 (6 bases). Germline lookup yields CDR1 MDHEN and CDR2 SYDVKM. The CDR3 has 16 residues. The ends were cut back, 4 bases at V and 1 base at J, with 17 bases in the middle.

As for this clone: A junction end diverges from the germline sequence, so it may reflect a read error. The V call is TRBV7-2, the J call TRBJ1-4; D is ambiguous. There are 13 residues in the CDR3. The germline V gene encodes CDR1 SGHTA and CDR2 FQGNSA. This chain's CDR3 is CASRLGANEKLFF. The CDR3 coding sequence is TGTGCCAGCAGGTTAGGCGCCAATGAAAAACTGTTTTTT.

The rearrangement joins TRBV3-1 (or the pseudogene TRBV3-2) to TRBJ2-2; 11 nucleotides line up with TRBD2. Unmatched junction bases numbered 10, after V lost 6 bases and J lost 4 bases. The CDR3 contains 17 residues. From germline, CDR1 is LGHDT and CDR2 YNNKEL (reference sequence). In DNA form, the CDR3 reads TGTGCCAGCAGGCAGAGGTCGACTAGCGGGACCACCGGGGAGCTGTTTTTT. Its protein is CASRQRSTSGTTGELFF.